This T cell receptor beta chain appears in the sequencing data of a study of cytomegalovirus exposure and HLA in healthy donors. Libraries were prepared by immunoSEQ multiplex PCR; TCRdb keeps only in-frame clonotypes and omits some of them. The data show roughly 75,000 clones, with approximately 96% seen just once and 1.4% held by the top ten. This clone was detected only once. Its matching antigen is unknown. Study findings and constraints: Subsequent analysis showed first-cohort TCR clusters tending to co-occur in some 120 validation repertoires. A few of the chains that were CMV-associated were confirmed in vitro to be specific for CMV antigens. Reported performance of the classifier showed diagnosis of cytomegalovirus status with high specificity and sensitivity.

Sequencing input: PBMCs. The receptor comes from a man between 18 and 29 years old in good health and CMV-seropositive.

CDR3 residues: CASSLLAGGTYEQYF. The CDR3 bases are TGTGCCAGCAGCCTCCTAGCGGGGGGTACCTACGAGCAGTACTTC. The chain couples TRBV11-2 to TRBJ2-7, with 11 bases fitting TRBD2. The CDR3 sequence is 15 residues long. The V segment lost 5 bases and the J segment 2 bases; nucleotides outside the gene matches: 5. In germline, CDR1 is SGHAT, CDR2 FQNNGV.